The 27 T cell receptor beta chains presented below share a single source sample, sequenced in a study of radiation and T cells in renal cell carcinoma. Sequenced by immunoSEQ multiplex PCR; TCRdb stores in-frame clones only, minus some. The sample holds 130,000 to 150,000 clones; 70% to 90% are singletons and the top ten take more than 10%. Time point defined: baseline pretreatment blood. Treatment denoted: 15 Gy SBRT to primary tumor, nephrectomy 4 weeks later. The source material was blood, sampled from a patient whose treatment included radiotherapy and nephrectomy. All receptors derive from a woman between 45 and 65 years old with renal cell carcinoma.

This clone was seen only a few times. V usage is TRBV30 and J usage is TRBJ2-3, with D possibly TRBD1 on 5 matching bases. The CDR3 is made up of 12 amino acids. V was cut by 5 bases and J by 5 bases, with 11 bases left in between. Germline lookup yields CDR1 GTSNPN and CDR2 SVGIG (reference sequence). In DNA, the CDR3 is TGTGCCTGGGATACGACAGTAGATACGCAGTATTTT. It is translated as CAWDTTVDTQYF.

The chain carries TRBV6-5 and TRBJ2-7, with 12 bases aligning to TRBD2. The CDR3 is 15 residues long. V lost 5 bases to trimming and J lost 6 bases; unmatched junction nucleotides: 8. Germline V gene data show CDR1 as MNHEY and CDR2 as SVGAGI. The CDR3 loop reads CASSPPSGGAFEQYF. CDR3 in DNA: TGTGCCAGCAGTCCCCCTAGCGGGGGGGCATTCGAGCAGTACTTC.

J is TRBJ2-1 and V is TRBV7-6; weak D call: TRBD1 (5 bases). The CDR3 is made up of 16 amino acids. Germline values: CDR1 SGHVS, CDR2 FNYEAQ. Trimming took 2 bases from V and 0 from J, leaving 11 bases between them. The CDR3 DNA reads TGTGCCAGCAGCTTAAGAGCAGACAGCTCCTACAATGAGCAGTTCTTC. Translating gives CASSLRADSSYNEQFF.

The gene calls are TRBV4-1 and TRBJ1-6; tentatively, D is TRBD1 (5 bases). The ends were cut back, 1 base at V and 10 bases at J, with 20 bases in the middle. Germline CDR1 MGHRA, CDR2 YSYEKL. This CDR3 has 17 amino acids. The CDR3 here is CASSQVAVQGGFSPLHF. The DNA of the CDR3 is TGCGCCAGCAGCCAAGTAGCAGTCCAGGGTGGGTTCTCACCCCTCCACTTT.

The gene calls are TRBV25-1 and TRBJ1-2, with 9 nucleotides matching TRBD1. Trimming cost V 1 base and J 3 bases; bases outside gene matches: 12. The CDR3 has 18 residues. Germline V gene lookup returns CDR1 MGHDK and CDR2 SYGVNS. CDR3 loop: CASSELDAIRDRDYGYTF. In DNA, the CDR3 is TGTGCCAGCAGTGAATTGGACGCAATCCGGGACAGGGACTATGGCTACACCTTC.

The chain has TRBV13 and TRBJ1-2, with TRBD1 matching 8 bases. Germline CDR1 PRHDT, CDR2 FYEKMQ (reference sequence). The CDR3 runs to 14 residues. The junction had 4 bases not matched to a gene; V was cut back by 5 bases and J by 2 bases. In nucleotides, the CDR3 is TGTGCCAGCAGCAAGGACAGGGCAAACTATGGCTACACCTTC. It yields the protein CASSKDRANYGYTF.

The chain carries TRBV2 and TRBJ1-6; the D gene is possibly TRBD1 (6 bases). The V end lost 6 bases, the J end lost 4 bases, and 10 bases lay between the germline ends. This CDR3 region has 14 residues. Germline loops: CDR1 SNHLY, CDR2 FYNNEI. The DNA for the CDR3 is TGTGCCAGCAGAGGGACAAATTATAATTCACCCCTCCACTTT. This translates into CASRGTNYNSPLHF.

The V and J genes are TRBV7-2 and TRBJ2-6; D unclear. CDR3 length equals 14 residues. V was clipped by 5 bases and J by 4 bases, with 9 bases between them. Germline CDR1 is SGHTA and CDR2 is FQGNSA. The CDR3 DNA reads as TGTGCCAGCAGCACGGGTGAGGGGGCCAACGTCCTGACTTTC. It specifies CASSTGEGANVLTF.

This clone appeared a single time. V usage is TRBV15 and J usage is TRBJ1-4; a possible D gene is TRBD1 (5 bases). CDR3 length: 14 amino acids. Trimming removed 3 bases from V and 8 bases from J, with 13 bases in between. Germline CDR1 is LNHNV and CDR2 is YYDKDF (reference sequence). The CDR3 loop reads CATSRGRGREKLFF. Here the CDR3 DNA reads TGTGCCACCAGCAGGGGACGTGGGCGAGAAAAACTGTTTTTT.

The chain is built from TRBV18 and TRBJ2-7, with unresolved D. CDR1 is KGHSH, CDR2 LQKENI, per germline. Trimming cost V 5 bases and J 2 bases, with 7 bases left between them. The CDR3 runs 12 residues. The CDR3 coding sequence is TGTGCCAGCTCATCCCGGGCCTACGAGCAGTACTTC. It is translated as CASSSRAYEQYF.

Written as DNA, the CDR3 is TGCGCCAGCAGCCAAGAGATCGGCAGGGCAGGGCAGCCCCAGCATTTT. Translated, it gives CASSQEIGRAGQPQHF. The chain is built from TRBV4-1 and TRBJ1-5, with D possibly being TRBD1 (5 bases). This CDR3 is built from 16 residues. The germline V and J ends were trimmed by 0 bases and 7 bases, with 16 bases remaining between them. CDR1 is MGHRA and CDR2 is YSYEKL in the germline V gene.

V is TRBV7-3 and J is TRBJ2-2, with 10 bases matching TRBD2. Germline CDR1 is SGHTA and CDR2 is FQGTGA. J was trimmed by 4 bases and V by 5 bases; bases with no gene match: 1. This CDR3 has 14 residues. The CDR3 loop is CASSRLAGTGELFF. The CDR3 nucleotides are TGTGCCAGCAGCCGACTAGCGGGCACCGGGGAGCTGTTTTTT.

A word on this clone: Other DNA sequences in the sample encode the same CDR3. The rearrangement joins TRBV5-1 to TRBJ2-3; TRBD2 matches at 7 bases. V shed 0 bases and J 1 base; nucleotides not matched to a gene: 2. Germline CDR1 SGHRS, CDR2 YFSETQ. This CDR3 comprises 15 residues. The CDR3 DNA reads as TGCGCCAGCAGCTTGGTCGCGGGGGGCACAGATACGCAGTATTTT. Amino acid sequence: CASSLVAGGTDTQYF. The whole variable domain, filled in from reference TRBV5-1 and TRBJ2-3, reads KAGVTQTPRYLIKTRGQQVTLSCSPISGHRSVSWYQQTPGQGLQFLFEYFSETQRNKGNFPGRFSGRQFSNSRSEMNVSTLELGDSALYLCASSLVAGGTDTQYFGPGTRLTVL.

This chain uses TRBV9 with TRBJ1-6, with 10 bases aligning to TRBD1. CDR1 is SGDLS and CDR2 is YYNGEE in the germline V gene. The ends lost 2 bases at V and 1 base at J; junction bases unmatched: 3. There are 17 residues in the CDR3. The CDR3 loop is CASSVGQGRSYNSPLHF. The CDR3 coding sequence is TGTGCCAGCAGCGTGGGACAGGGGAGATCCTATAATTCACCCCTCCACTTT.

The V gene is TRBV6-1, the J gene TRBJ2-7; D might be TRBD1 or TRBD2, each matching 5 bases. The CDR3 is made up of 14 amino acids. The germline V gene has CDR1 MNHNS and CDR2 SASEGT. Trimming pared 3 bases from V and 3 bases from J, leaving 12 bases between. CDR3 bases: TGTGCCAGCAGTGACACGGGACGCAGCTACGAGCAGTACTTC. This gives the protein CASSDTGRSYEQYF.

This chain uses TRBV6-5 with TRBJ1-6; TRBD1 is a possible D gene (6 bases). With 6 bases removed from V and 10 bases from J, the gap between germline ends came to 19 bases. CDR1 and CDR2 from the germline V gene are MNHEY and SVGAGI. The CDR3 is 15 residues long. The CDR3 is CASSLGAGVQSPLHF. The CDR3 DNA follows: TGTGCCAGCAGCCTCGGAGCAGGGGTTCAGTCACCCCTCCACTTT.

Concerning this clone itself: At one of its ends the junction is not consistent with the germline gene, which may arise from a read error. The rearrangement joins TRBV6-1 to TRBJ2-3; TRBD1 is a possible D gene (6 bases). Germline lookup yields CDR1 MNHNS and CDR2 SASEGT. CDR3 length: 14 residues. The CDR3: CASSGQSSTDTQYF. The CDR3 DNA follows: TGTGCCAGTAGTGGACAGTCTAGCACAGATACGCAGTATTTT.

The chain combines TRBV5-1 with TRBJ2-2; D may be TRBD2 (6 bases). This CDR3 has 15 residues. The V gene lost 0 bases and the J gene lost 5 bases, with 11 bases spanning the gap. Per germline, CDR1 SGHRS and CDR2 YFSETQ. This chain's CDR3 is CASSLGGVGTGELFF. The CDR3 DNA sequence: TGCGCCAGCAGCTTGGGCGGGGTTGGAACCGGGGAGCTGTTTTTT.

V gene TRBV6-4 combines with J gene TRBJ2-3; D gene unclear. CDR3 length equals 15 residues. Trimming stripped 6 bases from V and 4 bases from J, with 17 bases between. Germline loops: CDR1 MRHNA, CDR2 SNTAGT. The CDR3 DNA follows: TGTGCCAGCAGCCCAATGGGGTTAGCATCAGATACGCAGTATTTT. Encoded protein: CASSPMGLASDTQYF.

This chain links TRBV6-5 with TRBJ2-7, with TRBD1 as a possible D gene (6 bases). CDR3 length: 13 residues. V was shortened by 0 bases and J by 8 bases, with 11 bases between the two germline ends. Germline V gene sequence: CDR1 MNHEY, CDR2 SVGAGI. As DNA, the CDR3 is TGTGCCAGCAGTTACTCGATAACAGGGAAGCAGTACTTC. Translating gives CASSYSITGKQYF.

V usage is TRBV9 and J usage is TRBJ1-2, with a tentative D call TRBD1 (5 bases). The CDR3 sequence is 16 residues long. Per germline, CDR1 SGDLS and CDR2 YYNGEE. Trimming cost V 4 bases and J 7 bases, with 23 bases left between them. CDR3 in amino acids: CASSSTPGSKGSGYTF. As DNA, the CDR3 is TGTGCCAGCAGCTCAACCCCGGGATCCAAGGGGAGTGGCTACACCTTC.

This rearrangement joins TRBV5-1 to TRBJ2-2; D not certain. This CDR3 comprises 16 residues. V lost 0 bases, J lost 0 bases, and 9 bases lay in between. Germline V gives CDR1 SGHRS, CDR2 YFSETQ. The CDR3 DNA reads TGCGCCAGCAGCTTGGAATCCCGGGCGAACACCGGGGAGCTGTTTTTT. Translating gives CASSLESRANTGELFF.

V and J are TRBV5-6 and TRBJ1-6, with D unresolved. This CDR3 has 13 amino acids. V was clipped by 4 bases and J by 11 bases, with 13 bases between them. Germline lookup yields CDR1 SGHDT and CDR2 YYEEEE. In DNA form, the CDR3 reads TGTGCCAGCAGCCAGAAGAGGCGAGCACCCCTCCACTTT. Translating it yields CASSQKRRAPLHF. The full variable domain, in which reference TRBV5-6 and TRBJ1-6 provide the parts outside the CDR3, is DAGVTQSPTHLIKTRGQQVTLRCSPKSGHDTVSWYQQALGQGPQFIFQYYEEEERQRGNFPDRFSGHQFPNYSSELNVNALLLGDSALYLCASSQKRRAPLHFGNGTRLTVT.

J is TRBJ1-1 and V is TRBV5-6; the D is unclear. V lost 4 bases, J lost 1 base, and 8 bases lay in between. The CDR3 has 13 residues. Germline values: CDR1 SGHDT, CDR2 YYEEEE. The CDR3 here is CASSPEGNTEAFF. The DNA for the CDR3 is TGTGCCAGCAGCCCTGAGGGGAACACTGAAGCTTTCTTT.

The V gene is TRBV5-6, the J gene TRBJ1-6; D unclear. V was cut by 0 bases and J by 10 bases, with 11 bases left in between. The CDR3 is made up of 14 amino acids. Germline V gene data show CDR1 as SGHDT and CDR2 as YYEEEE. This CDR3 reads CASSLVGVESPLHF. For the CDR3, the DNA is TGTGCCAGCAGCTTGGTGGGAGTAGAATCACCCCTCCACTTT. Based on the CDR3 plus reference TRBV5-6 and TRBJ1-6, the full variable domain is DAGVTQSPTHLIKTRGQQVTLRCSPKSGHDTVSWYQQALGQGPQFIFQYYEEEERQRGNFPDRFSGHQFPNYSSELNVNALLLGDSALYLCASSLVGVESPLHFGNGTRLTVT.

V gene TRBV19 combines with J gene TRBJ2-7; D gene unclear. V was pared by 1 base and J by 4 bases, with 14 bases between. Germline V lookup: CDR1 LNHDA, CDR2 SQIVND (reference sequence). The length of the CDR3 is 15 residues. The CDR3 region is CASSIASAAEYEQYF. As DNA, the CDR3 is TGTGCCAGTAGTATAGCATCGGCGGCCGAGTACGAGCAGTACTTC.

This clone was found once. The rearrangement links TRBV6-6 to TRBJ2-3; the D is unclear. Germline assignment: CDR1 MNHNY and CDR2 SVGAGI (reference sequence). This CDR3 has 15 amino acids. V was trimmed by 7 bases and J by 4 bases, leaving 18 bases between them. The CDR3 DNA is TGTGCCAGCACCCAAGGCATGTACAAAGCAGATACGCAGTATTTT. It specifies CASTQGMYKADTQYF.